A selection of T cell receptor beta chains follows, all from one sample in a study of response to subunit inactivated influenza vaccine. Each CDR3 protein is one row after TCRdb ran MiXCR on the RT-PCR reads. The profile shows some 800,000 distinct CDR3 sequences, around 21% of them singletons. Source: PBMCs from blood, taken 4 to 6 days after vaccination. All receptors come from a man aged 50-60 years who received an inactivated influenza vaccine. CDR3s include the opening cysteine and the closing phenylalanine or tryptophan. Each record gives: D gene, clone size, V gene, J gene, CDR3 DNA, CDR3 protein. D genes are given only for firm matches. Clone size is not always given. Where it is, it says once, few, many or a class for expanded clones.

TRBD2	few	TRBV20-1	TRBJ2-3	TGCAGTGTAGCGGGAGGGGCTGGAAGCACAGATACGCAGTATTTT	CSVAGGAGSTDTQYF
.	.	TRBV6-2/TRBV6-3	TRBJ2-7	TGTGCCAGCAGTTACGGTGTGCTATCCTACGAGCAGTACTTC	CASSYGVLSYEQYF
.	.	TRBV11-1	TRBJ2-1	TGTGCCAGCAGCACCTCGTACAGAGCCAGAATGGGAAGCTCCTACAATGAGCAGTTCTTC	CASSTSYRARMGSSYNEQFF
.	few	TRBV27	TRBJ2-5	TGTGCCAGCAGTTTGAGCCAGGGAGGAGAGACCCAGTACTTC	CASSLSQGGETQYF
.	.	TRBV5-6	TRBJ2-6	TGTGCCAGTATACCCTTCTCTGGGGCCAACGTCCTGACTTTC	CASIPFSGANVLTF
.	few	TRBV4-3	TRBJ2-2	TGCGCCAGCAGCCAGAGGTCCGGACTATTCACCGGGGAGCTGTTTTTT	CASSQRSGLFTGELFF
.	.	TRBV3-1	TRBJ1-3	TGTGCCAGCAGCCATAGGGGGGAAGGTGGAAACACCATATATTTT	CASSHRGEGGNTIYF
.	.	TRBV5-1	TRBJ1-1	TGCGCCAGCAGCTCCGAAACGGGGGCGGGGAACACTGAAGCTTTCTTT	CASSSETGAGNTEAFF
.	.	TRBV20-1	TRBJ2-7	TGCAGTGCTAGAGCTACGCGGGGAGCCTACGAGCAGTACTTC	CSARATRGAYEQYF
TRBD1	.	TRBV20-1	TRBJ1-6	TGCAGTGCAACGGGACAGAGCTCCTATAATTCACCCCTCCACTTT	CSATGQSSYNSPLHF
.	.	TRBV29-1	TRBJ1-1	TGCAGCGCAATAGGACAGTCAGGCACTGAAGCTTTCTTT	CSAIGQSGTEAFF
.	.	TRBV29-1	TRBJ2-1	TGCAGCGCTGACTTCCTAGGACTTGAGCAGTTCTTC	CSADFLGLEQFF
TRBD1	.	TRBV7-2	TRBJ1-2	TGTGCCAGCAGCTTAGGACAGGGCCGGGGCTATGGCTACACCTTC	CASSLGQGRGYGYTF
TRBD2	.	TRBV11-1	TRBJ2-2	TGTGCCAGCAGCACAGGACTAGCGGGAGGCGCGAACACCGGGGAGCTGTTTTTT	CASSTGLAGGANTGELFF
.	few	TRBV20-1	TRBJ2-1	TGCAGTGCTAAGGTCGTGGGCGCAGACTCCTACAATGAGCAGTTCTTC	CSAKVVGADSYNEQFF